These 2 T cell receptor beta chains came from one sample sequenced in a study of CD8 T cells in ankylosing spondylitis. Regarding the study as a whole: In ankylosing spondylitis blood, a motif of 7 to 9 highly homologous TCR beta variants appeared characteristic.

These TCRs are of unknown antigen specificity. Each CDR3 protein is one row after TCRdb ran MiXCR on the 5' RACE reads. The sample carries fewer than 550,000 distinct CDR3 sequences, approximately 5.3% recorded once. Material: blood, either unsorted or a sorted T cell fraction (not recorded which). These receptors all stem from a male donor with ankylosing spondylitis.

This clonotype has a count of ten or more. Relative to the germline gene, one junction end is altered; a read error may explain this. The genes are TRBV20-1 and TRBJ2-7, with D hard to call. From germline, CDR1 is DFQATT and CDR2 SNEGSKA (reference sequence). CDR3 size: 13 residues. As DNA, the CDR3 is TGCAGTGCTGGAGACCGGAGCTCCTACGAGCAGTACTTC. Its protein is CSAGDRSSYEQYF.

This clonotype has ten or more counts. The chain joins TRBV20-1 to TRBJ2-3; a weak D match, TRBD2 (7 bases). In germline, CDR1 is DFQATT, CDR2 SNEGSKA (reference sequence). The germline V and J ends were trimmed by 3 bases and 5 bases, with 21 bases remaining between them. This CDR3 spans 16 amino acids. CDR3 sequence: CSARPNREGQRDTQYF. The CDR3 DNA reads as TGCAGTGCTAGGCCCAACAGGGAGGGCCAGAGAGATACGCAGTATTTT.